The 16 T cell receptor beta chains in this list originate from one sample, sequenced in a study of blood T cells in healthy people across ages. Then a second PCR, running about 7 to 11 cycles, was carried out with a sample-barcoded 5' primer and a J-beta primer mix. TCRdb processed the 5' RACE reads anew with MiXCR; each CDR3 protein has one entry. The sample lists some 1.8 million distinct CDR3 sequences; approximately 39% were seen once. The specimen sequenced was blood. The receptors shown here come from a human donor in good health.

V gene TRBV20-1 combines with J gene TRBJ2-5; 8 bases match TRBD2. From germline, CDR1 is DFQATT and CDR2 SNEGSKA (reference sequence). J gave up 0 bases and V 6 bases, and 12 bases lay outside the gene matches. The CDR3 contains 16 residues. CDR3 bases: TGCAGTGCCCCGGCGATAGCGGGGAGGTACCAAGAGACCCAGTACTTC. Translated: CSAPAIAGRYQETQYF.

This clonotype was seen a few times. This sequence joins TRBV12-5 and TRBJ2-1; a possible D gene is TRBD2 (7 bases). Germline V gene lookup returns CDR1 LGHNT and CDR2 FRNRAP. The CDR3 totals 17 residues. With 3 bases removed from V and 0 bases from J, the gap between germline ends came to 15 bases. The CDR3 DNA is TGTGCTAGTGGTTTCACCGGGGGGCTTAGCTCCTACAATGAGCAGTTCTTC. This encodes CASGFTGGLSSYNEQFF.

CDR3 residues: CASSIRAGGPFEQYF. CDR3 in DNA: TGTGCCAGCAGTATTCGAGCGGGGGGGCCGTTCGAGCAGTACTTC. J is TRBJ2-5 and V is TRBV27, with 10 bases lining up with TRBD2. TRBJ2-7 explains the end of the DNA better; the J call may be wrong. Germline CDR1 MNHEY, CDR2 SMNVEV (reference sequence). CDR3 length equals 15 residues.

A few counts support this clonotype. Written as DNA, the CDR3 is TGTGCCAGCAGTTCGCCGGAAACAACTAATGAAAAACTGTTTTTT. Amino acids: CASSSPETTNEKLFF. The chain recombines TRBV28 with TRBJ1-4; no clear D gene. Deletions cut 4 bases from V and 0 bases from J, with 9 bases between. This CDR3 region has 15 residues. Germline loops: CDR1 MDHEN, CDR2 SYDVKM.

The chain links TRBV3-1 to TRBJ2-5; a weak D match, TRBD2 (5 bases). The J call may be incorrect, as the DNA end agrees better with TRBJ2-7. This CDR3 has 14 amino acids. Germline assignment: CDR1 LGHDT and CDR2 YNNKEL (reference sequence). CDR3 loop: CASSEFGEFGEQYF. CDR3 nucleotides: TGTGCCAGCAGCGAGTTTGGGGAGTTTGGCGAGCAGTACTTC.

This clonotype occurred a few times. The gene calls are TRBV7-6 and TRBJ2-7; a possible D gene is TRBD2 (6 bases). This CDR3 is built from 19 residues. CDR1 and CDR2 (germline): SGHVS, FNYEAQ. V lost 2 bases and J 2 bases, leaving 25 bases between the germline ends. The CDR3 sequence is CASSLSAAVPGLRTYEQYF. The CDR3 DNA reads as TGTGCCAGCAGCTTATCCGCCGCGGTACCGGGACTCAGGACCTACGAGCAGTACTTC.

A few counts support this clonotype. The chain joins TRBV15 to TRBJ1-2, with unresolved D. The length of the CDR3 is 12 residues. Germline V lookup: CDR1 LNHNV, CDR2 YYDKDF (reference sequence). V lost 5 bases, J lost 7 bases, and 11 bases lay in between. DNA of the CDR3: TGTGCCACCAGCGGGATACGAGGTGGCTACACCTTC. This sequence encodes CATSGIRGGYTF.

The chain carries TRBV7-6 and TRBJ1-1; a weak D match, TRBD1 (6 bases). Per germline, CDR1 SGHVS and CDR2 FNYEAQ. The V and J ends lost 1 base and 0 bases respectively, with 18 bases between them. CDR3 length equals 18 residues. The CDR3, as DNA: TGTGCCAGCAGCTTAGGGGCGGGGGGCTTGGGTGTGAACACTGAAGCTTTCTTT. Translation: CASSLGAGGLGVNTEAFF.

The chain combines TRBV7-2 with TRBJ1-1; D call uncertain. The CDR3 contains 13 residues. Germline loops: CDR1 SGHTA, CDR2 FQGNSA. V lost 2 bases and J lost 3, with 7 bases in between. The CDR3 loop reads CASSLQDYTEAFF. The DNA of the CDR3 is TGTGCCAGCAGCTTACAGGATTACACTGAAGCTTTCTTT.

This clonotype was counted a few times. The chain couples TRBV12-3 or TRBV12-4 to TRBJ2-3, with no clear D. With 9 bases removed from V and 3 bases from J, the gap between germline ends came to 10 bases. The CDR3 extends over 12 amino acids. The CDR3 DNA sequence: TGTGCCAGTACCTTCCGGACAGATACGCAGTATTTT. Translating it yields CASTFRTDTQYF.

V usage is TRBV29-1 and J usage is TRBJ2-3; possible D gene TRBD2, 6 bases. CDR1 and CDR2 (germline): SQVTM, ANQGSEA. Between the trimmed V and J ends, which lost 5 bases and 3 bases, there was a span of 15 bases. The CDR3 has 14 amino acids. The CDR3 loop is CSVRLESATDTQYF. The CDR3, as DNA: TGCAGCGTTCGACTAGAGTCGGCGACAGATACGCAGTATTTT.

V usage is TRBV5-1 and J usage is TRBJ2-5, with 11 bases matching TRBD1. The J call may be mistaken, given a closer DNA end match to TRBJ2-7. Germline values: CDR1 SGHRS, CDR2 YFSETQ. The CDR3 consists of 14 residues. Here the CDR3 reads CASSGGQGVHEQYF. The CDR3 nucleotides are TGCGCCAGCAGCGGGGGACAGGGGGTCCACGAGCAGTACTTC.

DNA of the CDR3: TGCAGTACGGACAGGGGGTCTGGAGAGACCCAGTACTTC. Protein product: CSTDRGSGETQYF. This chain uses TRBV20-1 with TRBJ2-4; the match to TRBD1 covers 10 bases. TRBJ2-5 explains the end of the DNA better; the J call may be wrong. Germline CDR1 is DFQATT and CDR2 is SNEGSKA (reference sequence). The CDR3 runs to 13 residues.

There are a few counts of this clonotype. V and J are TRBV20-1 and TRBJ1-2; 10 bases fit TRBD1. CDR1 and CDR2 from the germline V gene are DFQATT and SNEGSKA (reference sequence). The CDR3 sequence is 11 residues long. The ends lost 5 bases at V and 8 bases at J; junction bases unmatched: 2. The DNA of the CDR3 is TGCAGTGCTTGGGACAGGGGAGGCTACACCTTC. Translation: CSAWDRGGYTF.

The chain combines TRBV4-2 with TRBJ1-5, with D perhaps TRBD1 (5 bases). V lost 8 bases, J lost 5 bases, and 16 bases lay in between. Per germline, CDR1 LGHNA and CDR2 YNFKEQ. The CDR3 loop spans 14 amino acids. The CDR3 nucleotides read TGTGCCAGCGCGGAGTCCGGAGGGGATCAGCCCCAGCATTTT. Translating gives CASAESGGDQPQHF.

CDR3 sequence (DNA): TGCAGTGCTAGAGCTGGGGGCGATAACTATGGCTACACCTTC. This gives the protein CSARAGGDNYGYTF. This chain joins TRBV20-1 and TRBJ1-2; possibly TRBD1 for D (6 bases). In germline, CDR1 is DFQATT, CDR2 SNEGSKA (reference sequence). V was cut by 1 base and J by 1 base, with 10 bases left in between. CDR3 length: 14 residues.